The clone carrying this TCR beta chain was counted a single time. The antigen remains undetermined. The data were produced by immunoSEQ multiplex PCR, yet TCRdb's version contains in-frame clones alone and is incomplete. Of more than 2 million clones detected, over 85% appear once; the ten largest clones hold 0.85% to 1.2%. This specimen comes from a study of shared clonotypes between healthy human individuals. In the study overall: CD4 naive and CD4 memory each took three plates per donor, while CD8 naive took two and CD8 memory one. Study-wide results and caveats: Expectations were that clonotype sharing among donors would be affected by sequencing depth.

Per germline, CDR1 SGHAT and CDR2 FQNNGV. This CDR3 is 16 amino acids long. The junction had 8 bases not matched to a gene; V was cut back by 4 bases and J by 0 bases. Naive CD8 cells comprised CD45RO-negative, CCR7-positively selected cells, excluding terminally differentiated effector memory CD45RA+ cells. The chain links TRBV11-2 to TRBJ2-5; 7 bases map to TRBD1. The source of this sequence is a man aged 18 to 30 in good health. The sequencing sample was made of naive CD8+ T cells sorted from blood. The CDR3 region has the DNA TGTGCCAGCAGCTCGGGACAGTCTTGGTACCAAGAGACCCAGTACTTC. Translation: CASSSGQSWYQETQYF.